These 16 T cell receptor beta chains came from one sample sequenced in a study of T-cell reconstitution after alpha-beta-depleted transplantation in children. Using unique molecular identifiers, the investigators prepared the TCRbeta library. TCRdb reanalysed the PCR reads using MiXCR and keeps one entry per CDR3 protein. The sample consists of about 830,000 distinct CDR3 sequences, around 15% of them appearing once. This specimen consisted of PBMCs, mostly from graft donor cells, obtained 360 days after TCRalphabeta/CD19-depleted stem cell transplant. The receptors derive from a male patient aged 5 to 17 who had a stem cell transplant for acute lymphoblastic leukemia, so the T cells may come from the graft donor.

The CDR3 is CASTTTSGRPSSYNEQFF. CDR3 sequence (DNA): TGTGCCAGCACCACCACTAGCGGGAGGCCTAGCTCCTACAATGAGCAGTTCTTC. The chain combines TRBV6-5 with TRBJ2-1; 12 positions agree with TRBD2. V trimming: 7 bases; J trimming: 0 bases; junction bases outside the gene matches: 10. Germline V gene data show CDR1 as MNHEY and CDR2 as SVGAGI. The length of the CDR3 is 18 residues.

The chain carries TRBV27 and TRBJ1-1, with TRBD1 as a possible D gene (5 bases). Germline V lookup: CDR1 MNHEY, CDR2 SMNVEV (reference sequence). This CDR3 is built from 13 residues. Trimming took off 7 bases at V and 1 base at J, with 10 bases between the two ends. CDR3 in DNA: TGTGCCAGCACCGTCGGGGGGAACACTGAAGCTTTCTTT. Protein: CASTVGGNTEAFF.

This clonotype turned up a few times. This sequence joins TRBV12-3 or TRBV12-4 and TRBJ2-7; D possibly uses TRBD1 or TRBD2 (9 bases each). This CDR3 comprises 15 residues. V was trimmed by 2 bases and J by 6 bases, leaving 17 bases between them. CDR3 DNA sequence: TGTGCCAGCAGTTTATACCTAGCGGGACAGGGCGAGCAGTACTTC. It translates to CASSLYLAGQGEQYF.

This clonotype was picked up a small number of times. The chain has TRBV3-1 and TRBJ2-7; 7 nucleotides line up with TRBD1. The germline gives CDR1 LGHDT, CDR2 YNNKEL (reference sequence). The ends lost 1 base at V and 4 bases at J; junction bases unmatched: 4. This CDR3 comprises 14 residues. CDR3: CASSQVNRGYEQYF. Written as DNA, the CDR3 is TGTGCCAGCAGCCAAGTGAACAGGGGTTACGAGCAGTACTTC.

J is TRBJ2-3 and V is TRBV4-1; unclear D gene. CDR3 length: 14 amino acids. Germline assignment: CDR1 MGHRA and CDR2 YSYEKL. Trimming stripped 4 bases from V and 4 bases from J, with 12 bases between. The CDR3 DNA is TGCGCCAGCAGCCTCCCCCCGTTGTCAGATACGCAGTATTTT. This encodes CASSLPPLSDTQYF.

This chain links TRBV12-3 or TRBV12-4 with TRBJ2-1; D is unclear. The length of the CDR3 is 11 residues. Trimming left V 8 bases short and J 15 bases short, with 17 bases between. The DNA of the CDR3 is TGTGCCAGCCTCTTAGGATCTGCATGGTTCTTC. Translating gives CASLLGSAWFF.

Many counts were recorded for this clonotype. The chain has TRBV6-1 and TRBJ1-6; perhaps TRBD1 as D (5 bases). V was trimmed by 6 bases and J by 2 bases, leaving 11 bases between them. The CDR3 extends over 15 amino acids. CDR1 is MNHNS and CDR2 is SASEGT in the germline V gene. DNA of the CDR3: TGTGCCAGCAGGACCGACAGAGCCTATAATTCACCCCTCCACTTT. This encodes CASRTDRAYNSPLHF.

The chain links TRBV20-1 to TRBJ2-7; 11 nucleotides align to TRBD2. V shed 0 bases and J 7 bases; nucleotides not matched to a gene: 14. This CDR3 contains 17 residues. The germline V gene has CDR1 DFQATT and CDR2 SNEGSKA (reference sequence). The CDR3 nucleotides read TGCAGTGCTAGAGAACTAGCGGGAGAGTCACCTTGGTCGGAGCAGTACTTC. Its protein is CSARELAGESPWSEQYF.

Many counts were recorded for this clonotype. The V call is TRBV5-5, the J call TRBJ2-1; the match to TRBD2 covers 7 bases. The V gene end was trimmed by 0 bases and the J gene end by 8 bases; junction bases not matched to a gene: 11. Germline CDR1 and CDR2: SGHKS and YYEKEE (reference sequence). The CDR3 spans 16 residues. DNA of the CDR3: TGTGCCAGCAGCTTGGTTATCGGACTAGGGGTTTATGAGCAGTTCTTC. As protein: CASSLVIGLGVYEQFF.

This clonotype was counted a few times. The V gene is TRBV13, the J gene TRBJ1-6, with D unclear. This CDR3 is built from 13 residues. With 5 bases removed from V and 14 bases from J, the gap between germline ends came to 16 bases. The V gene's germline CDR1 is PRHDT and CDR2 FYEKMQ (reference sequence). CDR3 sequence reads: CASSLGSLGTLHF. The DNA of the CDR3 is TGTGCCAGCAGCCTGGGCTCCCTAGGAACCCTCCACTTT. Combining the CDR3 with reference TRBV13 and TRBJ1-6 gives the whole variable domain AAGVIQSPRHLIKEKRETATLKCYPIPRHDTVYWYQQGPGQDPQFLISFYEKMQSDKGSIPDRFSAQQFSDYHSELNMSSLELGDSALYFCASSLGSLGTLHFGNGTRLTVT.

Only a few counts were recorded for this clonotype. The V gene is TRBV7-2, the J gene TRBJ2-7; 12 bases match TRBD2. The CDR3 covers 14 residues. After removal of 5 bases from V and 9 bases from J, the junction contained 8 bases not matched to a gene. The germline gives CDR1 SGHTA, CDR2 FQGNSA. DNA for the CDR3: TGTGCCAGCAGCAGGACTAGCGGGACCGTCGGGCAGTACTTC. Its protein product is CASSRTSGTVGQYF. The whole variable domain, remainder taken from reference TRBV7-2 and TRBJ2-7, is GAGVSQSPSNKVTEKGKDVELRCDPISGHTALYWYRQSLGQGLEFLIYFQGNSAPDKSGLPSDRFSAERTGGSVSTLTIQRTQQEDSAVYLCASSRTSGTVGQYFGPGTRLTVT.

The chain carries TRBV6-5 and TRBJ2-1, with 8 bases fitting TRBD2. V shed 6 bases and J 7 bases; nucleotides not matched to a gene: 17. CDR3 length: 17 residues. Germline V gene lookup returns CDR1 MNHEY and CDR2 SVGAGI. CDR3 nucleotides: TGTGCCAGCAGCTACCCCGGGACTAGAAGGGCAGTGAATGAGCAGTTCTTC. It translates to CASSYPGTRRAVNEQFF.

The chain couples TRBV21-1 to TRBJ2-4; TRBD1 was called by the table and not checked on the DNA. TRBV21-1 is classified as a pseudogene. This CDR3 comprises 15 residues. CDR3 DNA: TGTGCCAGCAGCAAAGGGACAGGGGTAAAAAACATTCAGTACTTC. It yields the protein CASSKGTGVKNIQYF.

DNA for the CDR3: TGTGCCAGCAGCTCCCAGACAGGGACTTCTCAACGGGGCTACACCTTC. This codes for CASSSQTGTSQRGYTF. The J gene is TRBJ1-2, the V gene TRBV11-1; 7 bases agree with TRBD1. The germline V gene has CDR1 SGHAT and CDR2 FQDESV (reference sequence). This CDR3 contains 16 residues. V dropped 4 bases and J dropped 8; count of bases not matched to a gene: 16.

This clonotype was seen a handful of times. V gene TRBV29-1 combines with J gene TRBJ2-5; TRBD2 matches 13 bases. With V trimmed by 7 bases and J by 2 bases, 16 bases remained unmatched. Germline V gene lookup returns CDR1 SQVTM and CDR2 ANQGSEA. CDR3 length: 18 amino acids. Written as DNA, the CDR3 is TGCAGCGCCGACGGACTAGCGGGAGAGGAGGGAAGGCAAGAGACCCAGTACTTC. Its protein is CSADGLAGEEGRQETQYF.

This rearrangement joins TRBV5-1 to TRBJ2-7; D not certain. V gave up 0 bases and J gave up 2 bases, with 12 bases separating them. The CDR3 is 15 amino acids. In germline, CDR1 is SGHRS, CDR2 YFSETQ. CDR3 protein: CASSLAVTGPYEQYF. As DNA, the CDR3 is TGCGCCAGCAGCTTGGCTGTTACGGGTCCCTACGAGCAGTACTTC.